This TCR beta chain was identified in a study of CD8+ T cells in alopecia areata. Study summary: Among treated patients, oral tofacitinib was administered at 5 to 10 mg twice daily.

As to treatment: oral pan-JAK inhibitor, 5-10 mg twice daily. Findings and caveats of the study: Many expanded lesional clones persisted in scalp and blood during tofacitinib treatment.

Once RNA had been extracted, it was reverse transcribed into cDNA to act as the sequencing template. Repertoires were generated with immunoSEQ multiplex PCR, while TCRdb's copy carries only in-frame clones and drops some. Among around 190,000 clones, 64% were seen once, and the ten largest hold more than 3.5%. This CDR3 comprises 15 residues. Germline V gives CDR1 SNHLY, CDR2 FYNNEI. V was pared by 6 bases and J by 8 bases, with 9 bases of the junction left unmatched. Details on this clone: The antigen remains undetermined.

The sample here was CD4+ T cells sorted from blood, taken at week 4, from a patient treated with tofacitinib. The gene calls are TRBV2 and TRBJ1-6; 8 bases fit TRBD1. The receptor's source is a human donor with alopecia areata. CDR3 amino acids: CASRFGQGDYSPLHF. The CDR3 coding sequence is TGTGCCAGCAGATTCGGACAGGGCGATTATTCACCCCTCCACTTT.